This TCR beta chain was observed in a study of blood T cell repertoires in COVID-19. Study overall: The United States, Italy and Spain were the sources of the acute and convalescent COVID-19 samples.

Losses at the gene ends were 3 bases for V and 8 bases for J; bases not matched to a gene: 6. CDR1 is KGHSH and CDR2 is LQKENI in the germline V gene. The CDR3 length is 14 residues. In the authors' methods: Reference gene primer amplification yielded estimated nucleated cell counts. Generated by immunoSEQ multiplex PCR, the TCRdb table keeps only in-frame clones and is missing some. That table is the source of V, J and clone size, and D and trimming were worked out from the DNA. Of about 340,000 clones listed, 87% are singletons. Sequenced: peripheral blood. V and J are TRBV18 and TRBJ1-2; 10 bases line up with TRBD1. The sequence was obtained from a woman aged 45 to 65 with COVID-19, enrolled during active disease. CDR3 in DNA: TGTGCCAGCTCACCCACCGGGACAGGGGACGGCTACACCTTC. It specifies CASSPTGTGDGYTF.